This passage covers 15 T cell receptor beta chains from one sample sequenced in a study of blood T cell repertoires in COVID-19. Method: immunoSEQ multiplex PCR; TCRdb's copy keeps in-frame clones and lacks some. Counted here are about 80,000 clones, around 80% occurring once; the ten biggest clones make up less than 6%. The material sequenced was peripheral blood. The receptors were gathered from a man between 60 and 75 years old with active or convalescent COVID-19.

Only a few counts were recorded for this clone. This chain uses TRBV6-4 with TRBJ1-5, with TRBD1 identical over 7 bases. The CDR3 contains 15 residues. Trimming took 6 bases from V and 1 from J; bases not matched to a gene: 6. Per the germline V gene, CDR1 is MRHNA and CDR2 is SNTAGT. CDR3 amino acids: CASRTGDRSNQPQHF. CDR3 DNA sequence: TGTGCCAGCAGGACCGGGGACAGAAGCAATCAGCCCCAGCATTTT.

The chain is built from TRBV5-1 and TRBJ1-6; TRBD1 matches 8 bases. CDR3 size: 15 residues. Germline CDR1 SGHRS, CDR2 YFSETQ. The V segment lost 4 bases and the J segment 8 bases; nucleotides outside the gene matches: 8. The CDR3 bases are TGCGCCAGCAGCCTACAAACAGGGGGATATTCACCCCTCCACTTT. Amino acid sequence: CASSLQTGGYSPLHF.

The V and J genes are TRBV2 and TRBJ1-5, with D hard to call. Germline CDR1 and CDR2: SNHLY and FYNNEI. V lost 6 bases and J 6 bases, leaving 9 bases between the germline ends. This CDR3 region has 12 residues. CDR3 in DNA: TGTGCCAGCAGACCCGTCGGTCAGCCCCAGCATTTT. This translates into CASRPVGQPQHF.

This clone was found once. CDR3 coding DNA: TGTGCCAGCAGCTTAGGGCTAGTGAGCGACAATGAGCAGTTCTTC. Translation gives CASSLGLVSDNEQFF. The chain recombines TRBV11-2 with TRBJ2-1; D unresolved. V lost 1 base, J lost 5 bases, and 12 bases lay in between. Germline CDR1 and CDR2: SGHAT and FQNNGV. The CDR3 loop spans 15 amino acids.

The rearrangement joins TRBV18 to TRBJ2-7, with 7 positions matching TRBD2. Per germline, CDR1 KGHSH and CDR2 LQKENI. This CDR3 is built from 16 residues. V trimming: 1 base; J trimming: 2 bases; junction bases outside the gene matches: 8. The CDR3 is CASSPRGGDLTYEQYF. The CDR3 nucleotides read TGTGCCAGCTCACCACGGGGAGGGGACTTAACCTACGAGCAGTACTTC.

This clone was seen more than once but under ten times. The rearrangement uses TRBV27 and TRBJ1-2, with 8 nucleotides matching TRBD1. From germline, CDR1 is MNHEY and CDR2 SMNVEV (reference sequence). With 0 bases clipped from V and 4 bases from J, the junction kept 10 bases outside the gene matches. The CDR3 has 17 amino acids. CDR3 residues: CASSLSPRDRPFYGYTF. The CDR3 coding sequence is TGTGCCAGCAGTTTATCGCCCCGGGACAGGCCCTTCTATGGCTACACCTTC.

The chain joins TRBV29-1 to TRBJ2-1; 7 bases fit TRBD2. The junction had 10 bases not matched to a gene; V was cut back by 1 base and J by 10 bases. The V gene's germline CDR1 is SQVTM and CDR2 ANQGSEA. This CDR3 has 14 residues. CDR3 in DNA: TGCAGCGTTGAAGCCCGACTAGCAAGTATGGAGCAGTTCTTC. Amino acids: CSVEARLASMEQFF.

This clone appeared a few times. The gene calls are TRBV6-4 and TRBJ2-2; 14 bases agree with TRBD2. Trimming at V came to 6 bases and at J to 4 bases, leaving 10 bases not matched to a gene. Germline CDR1 MRHNA, CDR2 SNTAGT. The CDR3 has 18 residues. The CDR3 protein is CASRGLAGDIRFTGELFF. The CDR3 DNA reads TGTGCCAGCAGGGGACTAGCGGGAGATATCCGATTCACCGGGGAGCTGTTTTTT.

The J gene is TRBJ1-2, the V gene TRBV27, with a tentative D call TRBD1 (6 bases). CDR1 and CDR2 from the germline V gene are MNHEY and SMNVEV (reference sequence). The CDR3 spans 15 residues. Trimming left V 6 bases short and J 1 base short, with 15 bases between. The chain's CDR3 is CASRLGTSRNYGYTF. Here the CDR3 DNA reads TGTGCCAGCAGACTAGGGACATCCCGTAACTATGGCTACACCTTC.

Only a few counts were recorded for this clone. This specimen includes other DNA sequences encoding the same CDR3. The chain recombines TRBV15 with TRBJ2-5; tentative D call: TRBD2 (6 bases). Germline V gives CDR1 LNHNV, CDR2 YYDKDF (reference sequence). This CDR3 is 16 amino acids long. V was clipped by 0 bases and J by 1 base, with 12 bases between them. This chain's CDR3 is CATSRDGGAGQETQYF. CDR3 DNA sequence: TGTGCCACCAGCAGAGATGGAGGGGCGGGCCAAGAGACCCAGTACTTC.

The chain is built from TRBV4-2 and TRBJ1-2, with 9 bases fitting TRBD1. Germline loops: CDR1 LGHNA, CDR2 YNFKEQ. V trimming: 5 bases; J trimming: 2 bases; junction bases outside the gene matches: 6. CDR3 length equals 15 residues. Here the CDR3 DNA reads TGTGCCAGCAGCGCGGACAGGGGAACAAACTATGGCTACACCTTC. Its protein is CASSADRGTNYGYTF.

Here the CDR3 DNA reads TGTGCCAGCAGTGGCGACAGAGAAACCTATGGCTACACCTTC. It encodes CASSGDRETYGYTF. The chain has TRBV2 and TRBJ1-2; the D gene is possibly TRBD1 (5 bases). V was shortened by 4 bases and J by 4 bases, with 13 bases between the two germline ends. This CDR3 spans 14 amino acids. Germline CDR1 and CDR2: SNHLY and FYNNEI.

This chain joins TRBV27 and TRBJ1-6, with 10 positions matching TRBD1. V dropped 2 bases and J dropped 9; count of bases not matched to a gene: 4. CDR1 and CDR2 from the germline V gene are MNHEY and SMNVEV (reference sequence). The CDR3 spans 15 residues. This CDR3 is CASSLGTGVGSPLHF. The CDR3 DNA reads TGTGCCAGCAGTTTAGGGACAGGGGTGGGTTCACCCCTCCACTTT.

This clone was detected only once. The rearrangement joins TRBV15 to TRBJ2-3; weak D call: TRBD2 (6 bases). V was clipped by 0 bases and J by 4 bases, with 14 bases between them. CDR3 length equals 16 residues. CDR1 is LNHNV, CDR2 YYDKDF, per germline (reference sequence). The CDR3 nucleotides are TGTGCCACCAGCAGAGAGGGTCGGGGGATCGCAGATACGCAGTATTTT. This gives the protein CATSREGRGIADTQYF.

This rearrangement joins TRBV6-6 to TRBJ2-7; 9 bases align to TRBD1. V trimming: 5 bases; J trimming: 2 bases; junction bases outside the gene matches: 4. The germline V gene encodes CDR1 MNHNY and CDR2 SVGAGI (reference sequence). The CDR3 contains 14 residues. The CDR3 region is CASSHRDRAYEQYF. Written as DNA, the CDR3 is TGTGCCAGCAGTCACCGGGACAGGGCCTACGAGCAGTACTTC.